This T cell receptor (beta chain) was found in a study of blood T cell repertoires in COVID-19. Study information: Samples representing acute and convalescent COVID-19 were sourced from the United States, Italy and Spain. Sources were T cells, B-cell-depleted T cells, or PBMCs; the material itself was cDNA or gDNA.

CDR3 length: 13 residues. Between the trimmed V and J ends, which lost 6 bases and 4 bases, there was a span of 15 bases. From germline, CDR1 is SQVTM and CDR2 ANQGSEA. The authors' processing: Estimation of nucleated cell counts relied on the amplification of reference gene primers. Profiling relied on immunoSEQ multiplex PCR, and the TCRdb table lists in-frame clones only, not all of them. For V, J and clone size, that table is used; D and trimming come from the DNA. The sample consists of a few hundred thousand clones, about four fifths of them appearing once. The gene calls are TRBV29-1 and TRBJ2-5; perhaps TRBD2 as D (7 bases). The source material was peripheral blood. The TCR was taken from a woman aged 80 or older with acute or convalescent COVID-19. The CDR3 here is CSVLLGGRETQYF. CDR3 nucleotides: TGCAGCGTCCTACTCGGGGGGCGAGAGACCCAGTACTTC.